This TCR beta chain was sequenced during a study of blood T cells in healthy people across ages. There are a few counts of this clonotype. The antigen is undetermined. Overall study findings and caveats: One million T cells yielded diversity estimates that were considered underestimates.

Next came a second PCR, run for about 6 to 11 cycles, which used a sample-barcoded 5' primer along with a J-beta primer mix. Template switching added a 12-random-nucleotide identifier to every cDNA molecule. TCRdb fed the 5' RACE reads into MiXCR, producing one record per CDR3 protein. The sample consists of roughly 2 million distinct CDR3 sequences, roughly 50% of them appearing once. CDR1 and CDR2 (germline): SGHTA, FQGNSA. This CDR3 contains 15 residues. Deletions cut 3 bases from V and 0 bases from J, with 11 bases between. This chain connects TRBV7-2 to TRBJ1-1; D possibly corresponds to TRBD1 (6 bases). Specimen: blood. The TCR originated in a woman aged 40-49 years in good health. The CDR3 DNA reads TGTGCCAGCAGCTTTACTGGGGGCCTGAACACTGAAGCTTTCTTT. This encodes CASSFTGGLNTEAFF.